A selection of T cell receptor beta chains follows, all from one sample in a study of cytomegalovirus exposure and HLA in healthy donors. Clones were sequenced by immunoSEQ multiplex PCR, and TCRdb holds only the in-frame ones, with some missing. The table for this sample gives more than 45,000 clones. Input material: PBMCs. The receptors stem from a young woman in good health and CMV-seropositive. Each CDR3 is given with its conserved first and last residue. The D gene is left open where the match is weak.

v_call: TRBV9; j_call: TRBJ1-3; d_call: TRBD1; cdr3_nt: TGTGCCAGCAGCGCTCGACAGGGACCTACGCACTCTGGAAACACCATATATTTT; cdr3_aa: CASSARQGPTHSGNTIYF
v_call: TRBV5-1; j_call: TRBJ1-1; d_call: NA; cdr3_nt: TGCGCCAGCAGCTTGGGCGGGGCTGAGGACACTGAAGCTTTCTTT; cdr3_aa: CASSLGGAEDTEAFF
v_call: TRBV5-1; j_call: TRBJ2-1; d_call: TRBD2; cdr3_nt: TGCGCCAGCTGTCCGGGACTAGCGACCTACAATGAGCAGTTCTTC; cdr3_aa: CASCPGLATYNEQFF
v_call: TRBV7-7; j_call: TRBJ2-7; d_call: TRBD1; cdr3_nt: TGTGCTAGCAGCACCTGGACAGGGGACGAGCAGTACTTC; cdr3_aa: CASSTWTGDEQYF
v_call: TRBV7-9; j_call: TRBJ2-7; d_call: TRBD2; cdr3_nt: TGTGCCAGCAGCGACGGTAGCGGGAGAGCCTCTCGGGCCGAGCAGTACTTC; cdr3_aa: CASSDGSGRASRAEQYF
v_call: TRBV7-9; j_call: TRBJ2-3; d_call: TRBD2; cdr3_nt: TGTGCCAGCAGCTCCACCCGAGCGGCGGGAGAGAGCGATAAGCAGTATTTT; cdr3_aa: CASSSTRAAGESDKQYF
v_call: TRBV6-1; j_call: TRBJ2-1; d_call: TRBD2; cdr3_nt: TGTGCCAGCAGTGAAAGGGAGGGAGGGATTAGAAATGAGCAGTTCTTC; cdr3_aa: CASSEREGGIRNEQFF
v_call: TRBV4-1; j_call: TRBJ1-1; d_call: NA; cdr3_nt: TGCGCCAGCAGCCCTAGAGGAGATGGGTTCACTGAAGCTTTCTTT; cdr3_aa: CASSPRGDGFTEAFF
v_call: TRBV10-3; j_call: TRBJ1-5; d_call: TRBD1; cdr3_nt: TGTGCCATCAGCACCGGGACAGGGGGGAATCAGCCCCAGCATTTT; cdr3_aa: CAISTGTGGNQPQHF
v_call: TRBV5-6; j_call: TRBJ2-1; d_call: TRBD2; cdr3_nt: TGTGCCAGCAGCTTGGGACTAGCGGGAGCCCCCGGCAATGAGCAGTTCTTC; cdr3_aa: CASSLGLAGAPGNEQFF
v_call: TRBV18; j_call: TRBJ2-7; d_call: NA; cdr3_nt: TGTGCCAGCTCACCCACCGGTGGGGAGCAGCAGTACTTC; cdr3_aa: CASSPTGGEQQYF
v_call: TRBV5-6; j_call: TRBJ2-2; d_call: NA; cdr3_nt: TGTGCCAGCAGCCCCGACACGTCGAACACCGGGGAGCTGTTTTTT; cdr3_aa: CASSPDTSNTGELFF
v_call: TRBV5-1; j_call: TRBJ2-7; d_call: TRBD2; cdr3_nt: TGCGCCAGCAGCTCGGTAGCGGGAAAACCTAACGAGCAGTACTTC; cdr3_aa: CASSSVAGKPNEQYF
v_call: TRBV2; j_call: TRBJ1-4; d_call: TRBD1; cdr3_nt: TGTGCCAGCAGCCAAGGGACAGGGAATGAAAAACTGTTTTTT; cdr3_aa: CASSQGTGNEKLFF
v_call: TRBV19; j_call: TRBJ1-1; d_call: TRBD1; cdr3_nt: TGTGCCAGTAGTATTAGGACAGGGGTGAACACTGAAGCTTTCTTT; cdr3_aa: CASSIRTGVNTEAFF
v_call: TRBV27; j_call: TRBJ1-5; d_call: NA; cdr3_nt: TGTGCCACCGGTGGGGCAGGCCATAGCAATCAGCCCCAGCATTTT; cdr3_aa: CATGGAGHSNQPQHF
v_call: TRBV6-5; j_call: TRBJ2-7; d_call: NA; cdr3_nt: TGTGCCAGCAGTACACGGGGCCGTAGCGGCGAGCAGTACTTC; cdr3_aa: CASSTRGRSGEQYF
v_call: TRBV5-1; j_call: TRBJ2-1; d_call: TRBD2; cdr3_nt: TGCGCCAGCAGCTTGGATAGCGGGAGAGTAGGTGAGCAGTTCTTC; cdr3_aa: CASSLDSGRVGEQFF
v_call: TRBV19; j_call: TRBJ1-2; d_call: TRBD1; cdr3_nt: TGTGCCACCGTTGATTGGACAGGGAACTATGGCTACACCTTC; cdr3_aa: CATVDWTGNYGYTF
v_call: TRBV6-5; j_call: TRBJ2-3; d_call: TRBD1; cdr3_nt: TGTGCCAGCAGTAATTCGGGACAGGGCACAGATACGCAGTATTTT; cdr3_aa: CASSNSGQGTDTQYF
v_call: TRBV18; j_call: TRBJ2-1; d_call: TRBD2; cdr3_nt: TGTGCCAGCTCACCCGGACTAGCGGGGAACTCCGACAATGAGCAGTTCTTC; cdr3_aa: CASSPGLAGNSDNEQFF
v_call: TRBV11-3; j_call: TRBJ2-1; d_call: NA; cdr3_nt: TGTGCCAGCAGCTCTATACTAGGGGGATACAATGAGCAGTTCTTC; cdr3_aa: CASSSILGGYNEQFF
v_call: TRBV9; j_call: TRBJ2-2; d_call: TRBD1; cdr3_nt: TGTGCCAGCAGCGGACAGGGGCTGTTTTTT; cdr3_aa: CASSGQGLFF
v_call: TRBV25-1; j_call: TRBJ2-3; d_call: TRBD2; cdr3_nt: TGTGCCAGCAGTGCTTCTCTAGCGGGGGGGCAGGTAGATACGCAGTATTTT; cdr3_aa: CASSASLAGGQVDTQYF
v_call: TRBV6-1; j_call: TRBJ2-3; d_call: TRBD2; cdr3_nt: TGTGCCAGCAGTATTGGACTAGCGGGAGATAGGACGCAGTATTTT; cdr3_aa: CASSIGLAGDRTQYF
v_call: TRBV18; j_call: TRBJ1-5; d_call: TRBD1; cdr3_nt: TGTGCCAGCTCCCCTAGACAGGGTGGTTTGGAGCCCCAGCATTTT; cdr3_aa: CASSPRQGGLEPQHF
v_call: TRBV4-2; j_call: TRBJ2-7; d_call: TRBD2; cdr3_nt: TGTGCCAGCAGCCAAGTAGGAGGACTAGCGGGGAACGAGCAGTACTTC; cdr3_aa: CASSQVGGLAGNEQYF
v_call: TRBV11-2; j_call: TRBJ1-2; d_call: TRBD1; cdr3_nt: TGTGCCAGCAGCTTGGACAGGGGTCGGGGCTACACCTTC; cdr3_aa: CASSLDRGRGYTF
v_call: TRBV4-1; j_call: TRBJ2-1; d_call: NA; cdr3_nt: TGCGCCAGCAGCACGAGCCGGAGTAACTACAATGAGCAGTTCTTC; cdr3_aa: CASSTSRSNYNEQFF
v_call: TRBV5-4; j_call: TRBJ2-7; d_call: NA; cdr3_nt: TGTGCCAGCAGCTTGGCCTCTGAAGCTTACGAGCAGTACTTC; cdr3_aa: CASSLASEAYEQYF
v_call: TRBV2; j_call: TRBJ2-3; d_call: NA; cdr3_nt: TGTGCCAGCAGTGAAGCGCAGGGTCCCACAGATACGCAGTATTTT; cdr3_aa: CASSEAQGPTDTQYF
v_call: TRBV6-6; j_call: TRBJ1-5; d_call: TRBD1; cdr3_nt: TGTGCCAGCAGAGCACAGGGGGATCAGCCCCAGCATTTT; cdr3_aa: CASRAQGDQPQHF
v_call: TRBV10-3; j_call: TRBJ1-1; d_call: TRBD1; cdr3_nt: TGTGCCATCAGTCCCAGGGGGCGCGACACTGAAGCTTTCTTT; cdr3_aa: CAISPRGRDTEAFF
v_call: TRBV27; j_call: TRBJ2-7; d_call: TRBD1; cdr3_nt: TGTGCCAGCAGTCACGACAGGGTGGCCGCCTACGAGCAGTACTTC; cdr3_aa: CASSHDRVAAYEQYF
v_call: TRBV6-6; j_call: TRBJ1-4; d_call: TRBD1; cdr3_nt: TGTGCCAGCAGTCCCTTGGGACAGGGGAGGGAAAAACTGTTTTTT; cdr3_aa: CASSPLGQGREKLFF
v_call: TRBV5-4; j_call: TRBJ2-7; d_call: TRBD2; cdr3_nt: TGTGCCAGCAGCTCCTCTAGCGGGCTAAACTACGAGCAGTACTTC; cdr3_aa: CASSSSSGLNYEQYF
v_call: TRBV10-1; j_call: TRBJ1-6; d_call: TRBD1; cdr3_nt: TGCGCCAGCACGGGACAGCTAAATTCACCCCTCCACTTT; cdr3_aa: CASTGQLNSPLHF